This T cell receptor beta chain was profiled in a study of shared clonotypes between healthy human individuals. Sequencing was performed with immunoSEQ multiplex PCR; in TCRdb, only in-frame clones are kept and a portion is missing. Altogether some 2,000,000 clones are present, roughly 96% being singletons, with the ten largest covering 0.1% to 0.15%. Germline V gene lookup returns CDR1 SGHNT and CDR2 YYREEE (reference sequence). Unmatched junction bases numbered 9, after V lost 5 bases and J lost 3 bases. The CDR3 consists of 15 residues. The receptor was derived from a man aged 18 to 35 in good health. The specimen sequenced was naive CD4+ T cells sorted from blood. As for subset: CD45RA+ positively selected. J is TRBJ2-7 and V is TRBV5-4, with 9 bases matching TRBD2. CDR3 DNA: TGTGCCAGCAGTACCGATCCTAGCGGGGTCTACGAGCAGTACTTC. It encodes CASSTDPSGVYEQYF.